The text below deals with one T cell receptor beta chain. How the authors handled the data: Using reference gene primer amplification, nucleated cell counts were estimated. Some clones are missing from TCRdb's copy, which holds only in-frame ones; the method was immunoSEQ multiplex PCR. From that table come the V and J calls and clone size; the DNA was used to work out D and trimming. Of tens of thousands of clones in the sample, around nine tenths were seen once. The data are from a study of blood T cell repertoires in COVID-19. At the level of the study: Samples taken during acute and convalescent COVID-19 were collected in the United States, Italy and Spain. PBMCs, B-cell-depleted T cells, or T cells provided the cDNA or gDNA that made up the material.

The source is a middle-aged man with acute or convalescent COVID-19. Sequenced input: peripheral blood.

CDR3 bases: TGTGCCTGGAGTGTATGGACAGACAACTATGGCTACACCTTC. It encodes CAWSVWTDNYGYTF. This sequence joins TRBV30 and TRBJ1-2, with D possibly matching TRBD1 (6 bases). CDR3 length equals 14 residues. CDR1 and CDR2 from the germline V gene are GTSNPN and SVGIG (reference sequence). Trimming cost V 0 bases and J 2 bases, with 10 bases left between them.